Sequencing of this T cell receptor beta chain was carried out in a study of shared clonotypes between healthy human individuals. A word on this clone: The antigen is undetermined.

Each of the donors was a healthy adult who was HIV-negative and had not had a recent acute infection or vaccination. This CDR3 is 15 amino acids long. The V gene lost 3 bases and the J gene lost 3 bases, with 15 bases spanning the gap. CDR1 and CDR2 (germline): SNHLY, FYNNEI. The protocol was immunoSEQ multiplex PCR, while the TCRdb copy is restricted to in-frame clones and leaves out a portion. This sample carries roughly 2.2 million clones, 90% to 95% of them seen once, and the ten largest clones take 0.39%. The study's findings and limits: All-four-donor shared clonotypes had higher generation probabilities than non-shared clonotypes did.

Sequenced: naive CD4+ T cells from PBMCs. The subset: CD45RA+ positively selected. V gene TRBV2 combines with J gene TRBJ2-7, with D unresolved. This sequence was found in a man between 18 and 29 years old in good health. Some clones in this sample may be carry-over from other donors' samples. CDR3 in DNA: TGTGCCAGCAGTGACGTGAAGGGAAGGATCTACGAGCAGTACTTC. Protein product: CASSDVKGRIYEQYF. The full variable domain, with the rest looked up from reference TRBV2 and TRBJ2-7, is EPEVTQTPSHQVTQMGQEVILRCVPISNHLYFYWYRQILGQKVEFLVSFYNNEISEKSEIFDDQFSVERPDGSNFTLKIRSTKLEDSAMYFCASSDVKGRIYEQYFGPGTRLTVT.